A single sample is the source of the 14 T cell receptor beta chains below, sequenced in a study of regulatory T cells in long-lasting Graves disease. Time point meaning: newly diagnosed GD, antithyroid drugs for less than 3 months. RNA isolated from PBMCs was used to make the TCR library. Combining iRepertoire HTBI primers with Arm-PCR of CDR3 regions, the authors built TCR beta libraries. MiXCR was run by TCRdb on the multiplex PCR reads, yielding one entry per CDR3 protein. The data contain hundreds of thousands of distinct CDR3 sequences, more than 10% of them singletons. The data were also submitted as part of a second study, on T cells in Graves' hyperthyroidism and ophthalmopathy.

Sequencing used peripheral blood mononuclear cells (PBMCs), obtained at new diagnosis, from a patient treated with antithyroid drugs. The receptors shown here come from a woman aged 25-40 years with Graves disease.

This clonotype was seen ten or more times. DNA for the CDR3: TGTGCCAGCAGGTTTGACAGGGCCTCCTACAATGAGCAGTTCTTC. Translated, it gives CASRFDRASYNEQFF. The V call is TRBV2, the J call TRBJ2-1, with 7 bases aligning to TRBD1. This CDR3 is 15 amino acids long. CDR1 SNHLY and CDR2 FYNNEI come from the germline V gene. V was pared by 6 bases and J by 0 bases, with 5 bases of the junction left unmatched.

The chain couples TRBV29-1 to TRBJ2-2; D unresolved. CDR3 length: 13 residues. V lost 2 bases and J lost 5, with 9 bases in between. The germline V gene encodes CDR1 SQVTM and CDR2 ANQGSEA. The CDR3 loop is CSVEQPATGELFF. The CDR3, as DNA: TGCAGCGTTGAACAGCCGGCTACCGGGGAGCTGTTTTTT.

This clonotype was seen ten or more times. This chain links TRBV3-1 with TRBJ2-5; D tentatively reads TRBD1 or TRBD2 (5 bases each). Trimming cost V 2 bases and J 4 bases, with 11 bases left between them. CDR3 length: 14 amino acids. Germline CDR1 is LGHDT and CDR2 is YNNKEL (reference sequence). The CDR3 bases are TGTGCCAGCAGCCAATACGGGGCGGGAGAGACCCAGTACTTC. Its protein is CASSQYGAGETQYF.

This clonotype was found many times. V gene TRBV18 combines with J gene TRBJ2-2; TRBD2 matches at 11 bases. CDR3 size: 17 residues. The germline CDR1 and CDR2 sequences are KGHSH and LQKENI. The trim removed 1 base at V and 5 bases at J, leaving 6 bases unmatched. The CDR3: CASSPRIAGGPTGELFF. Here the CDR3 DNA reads TGTGCCAGCTCACCACGAATAGCGGGAGGGCCTACCGGGGAGCTGTTTTTT.

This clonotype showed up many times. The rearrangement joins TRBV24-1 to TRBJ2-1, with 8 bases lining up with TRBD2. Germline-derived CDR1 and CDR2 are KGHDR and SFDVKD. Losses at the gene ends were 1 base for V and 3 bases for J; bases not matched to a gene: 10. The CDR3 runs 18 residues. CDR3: CATSDFGKAGADYNEQFF. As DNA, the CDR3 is TGTGCCACCAGTGATTTTGGGAAAGCGGGAGCCGACTACAATGAGCAGTTCTTC.

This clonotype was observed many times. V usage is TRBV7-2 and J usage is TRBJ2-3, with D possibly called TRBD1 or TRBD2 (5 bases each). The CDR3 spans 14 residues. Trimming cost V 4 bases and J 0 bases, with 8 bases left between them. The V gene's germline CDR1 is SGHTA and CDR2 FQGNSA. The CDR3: CASSSWDSTDTQYF. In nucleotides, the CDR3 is TGTGCCAGCAGCTCTTGGGACAGCACAGATACGCAGTATTTT.

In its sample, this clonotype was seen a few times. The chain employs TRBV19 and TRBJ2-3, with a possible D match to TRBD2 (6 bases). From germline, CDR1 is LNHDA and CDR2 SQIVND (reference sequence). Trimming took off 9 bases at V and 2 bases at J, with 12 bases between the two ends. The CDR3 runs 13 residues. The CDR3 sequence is CASMGGYTDTQYF. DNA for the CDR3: TGTGCCAGCATGGGGGGATACACAGATACGCAGTATTTT.

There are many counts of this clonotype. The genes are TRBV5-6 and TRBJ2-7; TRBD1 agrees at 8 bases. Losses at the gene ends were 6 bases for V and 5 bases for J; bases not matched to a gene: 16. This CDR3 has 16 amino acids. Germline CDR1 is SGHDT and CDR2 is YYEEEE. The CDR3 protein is CASIPLGTGTIHEQYF. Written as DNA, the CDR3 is TGTGCCAGCATCCCCCTTGGGACAGGAACTATCCACGAGCAGTACTTC. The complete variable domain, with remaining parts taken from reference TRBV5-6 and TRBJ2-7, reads DAGVTQSPTHLIKTRGQQVTLRCSPKSGHDTVSWYQQALGQGPQFIFQYYEEEERQRGNFPDRFSGHQFPNYSSELNVNALLLGDSALYLCASIPLGTGTIHEQYFGPGTRLTVT.

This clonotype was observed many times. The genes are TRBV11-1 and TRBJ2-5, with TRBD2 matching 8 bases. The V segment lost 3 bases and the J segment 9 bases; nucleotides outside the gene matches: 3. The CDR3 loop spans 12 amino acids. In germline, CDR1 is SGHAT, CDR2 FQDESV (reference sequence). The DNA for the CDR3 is TGTGCCAGCAGCTTGTTAGCGGGGTCCCAGTACTTC. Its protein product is CASSLLAGSQYF. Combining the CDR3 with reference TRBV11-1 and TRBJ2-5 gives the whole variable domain EAEVAQSPRYKITEKSQAVAFWCDPISGHATLYWYRQILGQGPELLVQFQDESVVDDSQLPKDRFSAERLKGVDSTLKIQPAELGDSAMYLCASSLLAGSQYFGPGTRLLVL.

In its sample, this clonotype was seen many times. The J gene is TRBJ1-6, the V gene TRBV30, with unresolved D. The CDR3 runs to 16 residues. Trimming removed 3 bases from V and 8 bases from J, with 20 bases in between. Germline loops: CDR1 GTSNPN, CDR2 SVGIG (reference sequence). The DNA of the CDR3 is TGTGCCTGGAGCCTCGAAGGCTGGGATACGGATTCACCCCTCCACTTT. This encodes CAWSLEGWDTDSPLHF.

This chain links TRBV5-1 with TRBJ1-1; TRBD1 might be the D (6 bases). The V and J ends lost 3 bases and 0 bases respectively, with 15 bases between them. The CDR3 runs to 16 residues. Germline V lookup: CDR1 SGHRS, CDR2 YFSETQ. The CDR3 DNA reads TGCGCCAGCAGCTCCGCAAGGACAGACATGAACACTGAAGCTTTCTTT. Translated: CASSSARTDMNTEAFF.

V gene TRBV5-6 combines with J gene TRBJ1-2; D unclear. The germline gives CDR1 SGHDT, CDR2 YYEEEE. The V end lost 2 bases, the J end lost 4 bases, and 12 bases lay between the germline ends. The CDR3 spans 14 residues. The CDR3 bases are TGTGCCAGCAGCTTCTTCCGGGGTACCTATGGCTACACCTTC. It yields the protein CASSFFRGTYGYTF.

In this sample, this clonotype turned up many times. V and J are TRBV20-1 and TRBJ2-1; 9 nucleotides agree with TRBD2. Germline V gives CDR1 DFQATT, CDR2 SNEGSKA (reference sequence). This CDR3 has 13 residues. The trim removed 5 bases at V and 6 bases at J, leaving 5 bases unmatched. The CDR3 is CSAGGGGINEQFF. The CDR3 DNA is TGCAGTGCTGGCGGGGGGGGGATCAATGAGCAGTTCTTC.

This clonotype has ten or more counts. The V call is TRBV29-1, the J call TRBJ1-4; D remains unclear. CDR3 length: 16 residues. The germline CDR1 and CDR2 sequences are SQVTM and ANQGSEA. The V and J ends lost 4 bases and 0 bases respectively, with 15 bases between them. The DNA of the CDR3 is TGCAGCGTTGGTGGGGAGCGGGCCTCAACTAATGAAAAACTGTTTTTT. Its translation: CSVGGERASTNEKLFF. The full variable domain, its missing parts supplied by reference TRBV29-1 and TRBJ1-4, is SAVISQKPSRDICQRGTSLTIQCQVDSQVTMMFWYRQQPGQSLTLIATANQGSEATYESGFVIDKFPISRPNLTFSTLTVSNMSPEDSSIYLCSVGGERASTNEKLFFGSGTQLSVL.